These 13 T cell receptor beta chains share one sample of origin, sequenced in a study of cytomegalovirus exposure and HLA in healthy donors. With 60 Vbeta and 13 Jbeta primers, the PCR was carried out. Measured with immunoSEQ multiplex PCR; TCRdb has only the in-frame clones, and not every one. The sample holds around 250,000 clones; approximately 81% are singletons and the top ten take approximately 8.4%. Sequencing input: PBMCs. The source is a woman in her sixties in good health and CMV-seropositive.

This chain joins TRBV19 and TRBJ2-1, with TRBD2 identical over 11 bases. Germline V gene data show CDR1 as LNHDA and CDR2 as SQIVND (reference sequence). The CDR3 sequence is 15 residues long. V lost 7 bases, J lost 5 bases, and 7 bases stayed unmatched. CDR3 in amino acids: CASKKGLAANNEQFF. Written as DNA, the CDR3 is TGTGCCAGTAAAAAGGGACTAGCGGCAAACAATGAGCAGTTCTTC.

J is TRBJ1-1 and V is TRBV4-1; TRBD1 matches 8 bases. Looked up from germline, CDR1 is MGHRA and CDR2 is YSYEKL. Trimming cost V 1 base and J 1 base; bases outside gene matches: 5. The CDR3 totals 16 residues. CDR3 DNA sequence: TGCGCCAGCAGCCAAGGTTCCGGGACAGGGAACACTGAAGCTTTCTTT. It codes for CASSQGSGTGNTEAFF.

The chain links TRBV29-1 to TRBJ2-6; D is possibly TRBD2 (5 bases). Germline assignment: CDR1 SQVTM and CDR2 ANQGSEA. V was shortened by 4 bases and J by 0 bases, with 7 bases between the two germline ends. There are 14 residues in the CDR3. CDR3 protein: CSVGGNSGANVLTF. The CDR3 DNA reads TGCAGCGTTGGAGGGAACTCTGGGGCCAACGTCCTGACTTTC.

This chain links TRBV14 with TRBJ2-3, with unresolved D. V gave up 1 base and J gave up 1 base, with 3 bases separating them. CDR1 is SGHDN, CDR2 FVKESK, per germline. The CDR3 has 13 amino acids. CDR3 residues: CASSQGRTDTQYF. The CDR3 DNA is TGTGCCAGCAGCCAAGGGCGCACAGATACGCAGTATTTT. The full variable domain, rest sourced from reference TRBV14 and TRBJ2-3, is EAGVTQFPSHSVIEKGQTVTLRCDPISGHDNLYWYRRVMGKEIKFLLHFVKESKQDESGMPNNRFLAERTGGTYSTLKVQPAELEDSGVYFCASSQGRTDTQYFGPGTRLTVL.

The rearrangement uses TRBV28 and TRBJ1-2, with a tentative D call TRBD1 (6 bases). Germline CDR1 reads MDHEN; CDR2 reads SYDVKM. Trimming took off 1 base at V and 4 bases at J, with 13 bases between the two ends. The CDR3 runs to 15 residues. This CDR3 reads CASSLLPGVVYGYTF. The DNA of the CDR3 is TGTGCCAGCAGTTTATTGCCAGGGGTTGTCTATGGCTACACCTTC.

This rearrangement joins TRBV2 to TRBJ2-7; D is possibly TRBD2 (7 bases). In germline, CDR1 is SNHLY, CDR2 FYNNEI. V lost 10 bases to trimming and J lost 2 bases, with 12 bases between them. The CDR3 runs 12 residues. The CDR3, as DNA: TGTGCCACAAAGGGGGGGACCTACGAGCAGTACTTC. Translation gives CATKGGTYEQYF.

The chain uses TRBV6-5 and TRBJ2-1; the match to TRBD1 covers 8 bases. The V segment lost 6 bases and the J segment 4 bases; nucleotides outside the gene matches: 2. This CDR3 region has 13 residues. Germline-derived CDR1 and CDR2 are MNHEY and SVGAGI. The CDR3 here is CASSRDRYNEQFF. CDR3 nucleotide sequence: TGTGCCAGCAGCCGGGACAGGTACAATGAGCAGTTCTTC.

This chain joins TRBV4-1 and TRBJ2-5; 11 positions agree with TRBD2. J gave up 3 bases and V 4 bases, and 7 bases lay outside the gene matches. Looked up from germline, CDR1 is MGHRA and CDR2 is YSYEKL. There are 16 residues in the CDR3. This CDR3 is CASSRGTSGGKETQYF. Written as DNA, the CDR3 is TGCGCCAGCAGCCGGGGGACTAGCGGTGGGAAAGAGACCCAGTACTTC.

This clone was seen a few times. The chain links TRBV6-1 to TRBJ2-6; no definite D call. The CDR3 runs 13 residues. Germline V gene lookup returns CDR1 MNHNS and CDR2 SASEGT. V lost 11 bases, J lost 0 bases, and 8 bases lay in between. CDR3 sequence: CAEQSSGANVLTF. Here the CDR3 DNA reads TGTGCCGAACAGAGCTCTGGGGCCAACGTCCTGACTTTC.

The V call is TRBV2, the J call TRBJ1-5; 9 bases are shared with TRBD1. Germline-derived CDR1 and CDR2 are SNHLY and FYNNEI. J gave up 7 bases and V 5 bases, and 9 bases lay outside the gene matches. The CDR3 totals 15 residues. CDR3 sequence reads: CASSIQGAGLQPQHF. The CDR3 DNA reads TGTGCCAGCAGTATACAGGGGGCGGGTCTCCAGCCCCAGCATTTT.

This sequence joins TRBV7-2 and TRBJ2-2, with 11 bases aligning to TRBD2. The trim removed 5 bases at V and 5 bases at J, leaving 4 bases unmatched. Germline V gene lookup returns CDR1 SGHTA and CDR2 FQGNSA. This CDR3 is 15 amino acids long. The CDR3 sequence is CASSLRTSGTGELFF. CDR3 nucleotide sequence: TGTGCCAGCAGCCTGAGGACTAGCGGGACCGGGGAGCTGTTTTTT.

This chain connects TRBV6-5 to TRBJ1-2; no clear D gene. Trimming stripped 0 bases from V and 8 bases from J, with 13 bases between. In germline, CDR1 is MNHEY, CDR2 SVGAGI. This CDR3 is built from 14 residues. CDR3 residues: CASSYSSSSSGYTF. CDR3 in DNA: TGTGCCAGCAGTTACTCGAGTAGTTCAAGCGGCTACACCTTC.

Regarding this clone: Mismatch with germline at one junction end may stem from a read error. The V and J genes are TRBV20-1 and TRBJ1-2, with D possibly being TRBD1 (5 bases). Germline CDR1 and CDR2: DFQATT and SNEGSKA (reference sequence). This CDR3 has 11 residues. As DNA, the CDR3 is TGCAGTGCTAGAGATCTGGGAGGGGCCGCGTTC. This encodes CSARDLGGAAF.